The entry that follows covers one T cell receptor (beta chain) sequence. Original handling: How many nucleated cells were present was estimated from reference gene primer amplification. Here immunoSEQ multiplex PCR was the method, and the copy in TCRdb shows in-frame clones only, minus some. The DNA was the basis for D and trimming; V, J and clone size are from that table. In the table there are about 100,000 clones, around 88% of which are singletons. This sample was included in a study of blood T cell repertoires in COVID-19. About the study: COVID-19 samples, acute and convalescent, were from the United States, Italy and Spain. Sample material is recorded as cDNA or gDNA derived from T cells, B-cell-depleted T cells, or PBMCs.

The CDR3 contains 15 residues. Germline CDR1 and CDR2: MGHRA and YSYEKL. The germline V and J ends were trimmed by 0 bases and 5 bases, with 10 bases remaining between them. The sequenced sample was peripheral blood. The chain carries TRBV4-1 and TRBJ2-2, with D perhaps matching TRBD2 (5 bases). The clonotype was recovered from a human donor in a cohort sampled during active COVID-19. CDR3 sequence reads: CASSQDVAYTGELFF. The CDR3, as DNA: TGCGCCAGCAGCCAAGATGTAGCGTATACCGGGGAGCTGTTTTTT.